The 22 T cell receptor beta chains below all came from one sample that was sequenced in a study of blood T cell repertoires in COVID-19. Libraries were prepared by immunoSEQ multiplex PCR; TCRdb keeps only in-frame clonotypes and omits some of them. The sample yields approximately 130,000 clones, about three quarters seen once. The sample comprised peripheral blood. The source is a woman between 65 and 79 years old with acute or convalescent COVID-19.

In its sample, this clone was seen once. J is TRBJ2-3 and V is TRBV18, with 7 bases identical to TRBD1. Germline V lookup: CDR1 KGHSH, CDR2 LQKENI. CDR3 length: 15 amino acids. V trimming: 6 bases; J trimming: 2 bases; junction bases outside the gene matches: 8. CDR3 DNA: TGTGCCAGCTCTTCCTCAGGGACAGCCACAGATACGCAGTATTTT. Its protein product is CASSSSGTATDTQYF.

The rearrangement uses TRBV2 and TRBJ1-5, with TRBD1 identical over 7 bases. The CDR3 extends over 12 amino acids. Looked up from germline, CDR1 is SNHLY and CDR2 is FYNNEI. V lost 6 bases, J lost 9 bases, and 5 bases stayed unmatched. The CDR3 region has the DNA TGTGCCAGCAGCGCTGACAGGGCGCCCCAGCATTTT. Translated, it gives CASSADRAPQHF.

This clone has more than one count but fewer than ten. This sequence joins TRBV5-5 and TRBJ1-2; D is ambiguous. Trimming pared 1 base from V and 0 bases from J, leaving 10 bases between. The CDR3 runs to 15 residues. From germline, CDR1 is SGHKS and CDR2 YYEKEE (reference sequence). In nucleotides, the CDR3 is TGTGCCAGCAGCTTGTACGGGGAAGCTAACTATGGCTACACCTTC. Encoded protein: CASSLYGEANYGYTF.

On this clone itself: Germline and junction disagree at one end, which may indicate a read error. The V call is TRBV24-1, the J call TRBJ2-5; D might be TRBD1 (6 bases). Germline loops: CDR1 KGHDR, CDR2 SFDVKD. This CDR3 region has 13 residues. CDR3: CATSGDNHETQYF. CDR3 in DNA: TGTGCCACCAGCGGGGACAACCATGAGACCCAGTACTTC.

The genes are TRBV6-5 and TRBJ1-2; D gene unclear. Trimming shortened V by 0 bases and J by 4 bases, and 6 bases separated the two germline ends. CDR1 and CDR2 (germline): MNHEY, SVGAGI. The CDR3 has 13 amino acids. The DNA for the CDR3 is TGTGCCAGCAGTTACTCCTCAGTCTATGGCTACACCTTC. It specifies CASSYSSVYGYTF.

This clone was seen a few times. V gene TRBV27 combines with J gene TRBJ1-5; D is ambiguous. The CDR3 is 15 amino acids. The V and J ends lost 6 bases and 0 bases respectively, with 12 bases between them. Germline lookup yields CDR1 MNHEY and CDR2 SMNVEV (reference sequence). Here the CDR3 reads CASSPLSVSNQPQHF. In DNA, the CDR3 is TGTGCCAGCAGCCCCCTTTCTGTTAGCAATCAGCCCCAGCATTTT.

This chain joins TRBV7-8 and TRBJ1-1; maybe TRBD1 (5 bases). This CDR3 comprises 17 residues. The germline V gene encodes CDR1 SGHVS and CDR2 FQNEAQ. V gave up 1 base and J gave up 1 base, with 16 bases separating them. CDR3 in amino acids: CASSLEWGGRKNTEAFF. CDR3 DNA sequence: TGTGCCAGCAGCTTAGAATGGGGCGGAAGGAAGAACACTGAAGCTTTCTTT.

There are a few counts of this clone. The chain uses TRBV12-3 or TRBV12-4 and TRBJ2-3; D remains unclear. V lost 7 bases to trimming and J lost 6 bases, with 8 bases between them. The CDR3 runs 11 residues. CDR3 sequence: CASTVGDTQYF. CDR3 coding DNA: TGTGCCAGCACCGTCGGGGATACGCAGTATTTT.

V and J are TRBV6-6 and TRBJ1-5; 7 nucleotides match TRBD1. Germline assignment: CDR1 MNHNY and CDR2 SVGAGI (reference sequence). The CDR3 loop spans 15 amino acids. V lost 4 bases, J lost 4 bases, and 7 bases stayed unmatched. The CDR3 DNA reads TGTGCCAGCAGTTTTCGCAACAGGGGAAATCAGCCCCAGCATTTT. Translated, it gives CASSFRNRGNQPQHF.

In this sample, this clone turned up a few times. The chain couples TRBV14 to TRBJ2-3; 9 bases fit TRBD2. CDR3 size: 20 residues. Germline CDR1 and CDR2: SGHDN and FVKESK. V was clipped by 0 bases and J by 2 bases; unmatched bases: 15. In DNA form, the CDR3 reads TGTGCCAGCAGCCAAGAAAGGCTCAGACTAGCGGCAACTATCACAGATACGCAGTATTTT. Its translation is CASSQERLRLAATITDTQYF.

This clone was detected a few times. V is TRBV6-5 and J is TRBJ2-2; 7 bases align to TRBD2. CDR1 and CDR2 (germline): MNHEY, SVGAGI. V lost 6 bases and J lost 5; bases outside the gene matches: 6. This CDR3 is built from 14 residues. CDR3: CASRGGPETGELFF. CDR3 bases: TGTGCCAGCAGGGGAGGGCCCGAAACCGGGGAGCTGTTTTTT.

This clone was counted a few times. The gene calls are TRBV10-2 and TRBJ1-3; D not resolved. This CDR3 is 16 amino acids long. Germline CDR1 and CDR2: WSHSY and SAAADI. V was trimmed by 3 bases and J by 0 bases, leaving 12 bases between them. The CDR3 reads CASSDLASPSGNTIYF. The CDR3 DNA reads TGCGCCAGCAGTGACCTCGCGAGTCCCTCTGGAAACACCATATATTTT.

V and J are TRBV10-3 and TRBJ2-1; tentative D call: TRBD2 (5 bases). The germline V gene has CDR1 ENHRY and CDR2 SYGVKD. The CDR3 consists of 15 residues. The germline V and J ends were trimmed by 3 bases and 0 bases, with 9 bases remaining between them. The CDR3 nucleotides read TGTGCCATCAGTGACGAGCGGAGCTCCTACAATGAGCAGTTCTTC. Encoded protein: CAISDERSSYNEQFF.

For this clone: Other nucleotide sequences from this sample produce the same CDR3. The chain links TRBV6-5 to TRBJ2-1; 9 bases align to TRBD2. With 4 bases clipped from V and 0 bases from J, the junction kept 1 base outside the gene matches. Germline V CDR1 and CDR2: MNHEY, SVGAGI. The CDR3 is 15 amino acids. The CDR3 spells CASSLTSGSYNEQFF. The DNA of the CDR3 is TGTGCCAGCAGTTTGACTAGCGGCTCCTACAATGAGCAGTTCTTC.

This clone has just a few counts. In DNA, the CDR3 is TGTGCCAGCAGTGATCAGGGGGCACGACAGCCCCAGCATTTT. Amino acids: CASSDQGARQPQHF. The chain couples TRBV6-1 to TRBJ1-5, with 8 bases matching TRBD1. From germline, CDR1 is MNHNS and CDR2 SASEGT. The CDR3 sequence is 14 residues long. V was pared by 3 bases and J by 7 bases, with 5 bases of the junction left unmatched.

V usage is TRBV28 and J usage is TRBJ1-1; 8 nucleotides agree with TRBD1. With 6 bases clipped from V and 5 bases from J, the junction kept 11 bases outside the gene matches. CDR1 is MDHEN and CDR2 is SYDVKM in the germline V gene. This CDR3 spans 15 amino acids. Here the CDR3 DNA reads TGTGCCAGCAGCCGTGGACAGGGCTGGGGGACTGAAGCTTTCTTT. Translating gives CASSRGQGWGTEAFF.

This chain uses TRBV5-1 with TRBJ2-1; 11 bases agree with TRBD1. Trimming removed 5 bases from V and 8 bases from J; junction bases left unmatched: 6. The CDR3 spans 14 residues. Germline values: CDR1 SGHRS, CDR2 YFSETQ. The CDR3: CASRRTGGLDEQFF. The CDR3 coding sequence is TGCGCCAGCAGGAGGACAGGGGGCTTAGATGAGCAGTTCTTC.

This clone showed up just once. In DNA, the CDR3 is TGTGCCATCAGCCAGACAGGGGGCTCAGATACGCAGTATTTT. It yields the protein CAISQTGGSDTQYF. The chain combines TRBV10-3 with TRBJ2-3; TRBD1 matches at 10 bases. Looked up from germline, CDR1 is ENHRY and CDR2 is SYGVKD. V lost 6 bases, J lost 4 bases, and 4 bases stayed unmatched. This CDR3 spans 14 amino acids.

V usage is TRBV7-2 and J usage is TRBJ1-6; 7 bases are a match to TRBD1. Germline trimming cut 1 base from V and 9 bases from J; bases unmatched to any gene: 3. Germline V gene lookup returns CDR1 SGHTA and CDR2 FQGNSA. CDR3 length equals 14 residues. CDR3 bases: TGTGCCAGCAGCTTAGGGGACAGTAGTTCACCCCTCCACTTT. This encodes CASSLGDSSSPLHF.

CDR3 nucleotides: TGTGCCAGCAGCTTAGCAGGGACAGGCGATGGCTACACCTTC. It codes for CASSLAGTGDGYTF. The chain links TRBV7-9 to TRBJ1-2; TRBD1 aligns across 8 bases. In germline, CDR1 is SEHNR, CDR2 FQNEAQ (reference sequence). V lost 0 bases and J lost 6; bases outside the gene matches: 3. This CDR3 has 14 residues.

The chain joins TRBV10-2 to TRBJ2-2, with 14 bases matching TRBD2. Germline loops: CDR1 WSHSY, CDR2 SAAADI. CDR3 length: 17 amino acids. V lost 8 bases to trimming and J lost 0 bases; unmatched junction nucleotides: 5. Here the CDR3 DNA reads TGCGCCAGCCTAGGACTAGCGGGAGGCACGAACACCGGGGAGCTGTTTTTT. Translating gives CASLGLAGGTNTGELFF.

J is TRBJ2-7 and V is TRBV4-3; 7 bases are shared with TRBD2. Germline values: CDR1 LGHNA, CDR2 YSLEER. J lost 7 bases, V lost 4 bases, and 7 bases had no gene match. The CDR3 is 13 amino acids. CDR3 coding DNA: TGCGCCAGCAGCCGGGACTACCGTGGAGAGCAGTACTTC. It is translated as CASSRDYRGEQYF.